Listed below are T cell receptor beta chains from one sample, sequenced in a study of T cells expressing NK-cell markers. TCRdb reprocessed the 5' RACE reads and reports one entry per CDR3 protein, with no DNA. This table holds 400,000 to 500,000 distinct CDR3 sequences. The sample was blood T cells: a sorted CD56 or NKG2C T cell subset, CD4+ or CD8+ T cells, or bulk PBMC T cells (not recorded which). These receptors were taken from a woman between 18 and 75 years old in good health. Both conserved end residues are part of each CDR3.

V,J,CDR3
TRBV11-2,TRBJ1-5,CASSSPGGPQHF
TRBV29-1,TRBJ2-1,CSVWRGLGEEQFF
TRBV19,TRBJ1-2,CASSGGQGLRYTF
TRBV20-1,TRBJ2-5,CRGTSGIQETQYF
TRBV6-1,TRBJ2-3,CASSKPSSSSGLQWTQYF
TRBV20-1,TRBJ2-3,CSAQGQGTDTQYF
TRBV5-1,TRBJ2-5,CASSLEVSGETQYF
TRBV7-8,TRBJ2-2,CASGQNTGELFF
TRBV5-1,TRBJ2-1,CASSKGTSGSDEQFF
TRBV6-2/TRBV6-3,TRBJ2-1,CASSYSSGTGTFSSYNEQFF
TRBV7-3,TRBJ2-1,CASSPTLAGAHNEQFF
TRBV7-9,TRBJ2-2,CASRGLKTGELFF
TRBV5-5,TRBJ1-6,CASSRGDSPLHF
TRBV6-1,TRBJ1-2,CASSTADGNYGYTF
TRBV28,TRBJ2-2,CASRPQKPGELFF
TRBV5-1,TRBJ2-1,CASSLGTAGNSYNEQFF
TRBV12-3/TRBV12-4,TRBJ1-2,CAHFRDNYGYTF
TRBV6-2/TRBV6-3,TRBJ2-3,CASSFGLAGDVDTQYF
TRBV20-1,TRBJ1-3,CSASGLLTGNTIYF
TRBV5-6,TRBJ1-1,CASSLVDRDTEAFF
TRBV12-3/TRBV12-4,TRBJ2-3,CASSLQRLAEITDTQYF